Presented here are 10 T cell receptor beta chains from one specimen sequenced in a study of CD8 T cells in Susac syndrome. It was with random hexamers that about 0.45 to 1 ug RNA was reverse transcribed. TCRdb fed the immunoSEQ multiplex PCR reads into MiXCR, producing one record per CDR3 protein. The sample lists about 53,000 distinct CDR3 sequences; just under 95% were seen once. The sequenced sample was CD8+ T cells from PBMCs. The receptor set was obtained from a human donor with Susac syndrome.

This chain connects TRBV5-1 to TRBJ1-2; D gene uncertain. Germline values: CDR1 SGHRS, CDR2 YFSETQ. V was trimmed by 1 base and J by 3 bases, leaving 7 bases between them. The CDR3 runs to 13 residues. The CDR3 nucleotides are TGCGCCAGCAGCTTGCAGGCGTACTATGGCTACACCTTC. This codes for CASSLQAYYGYTF.

J is TRBJ1-1 and V is TRBV7-3; D gene uncertain. This CDR3 has 13 amino acids. From germline, CDR1 is SGHTA and CDR2 FQGTGA. With 5 bases removed from V and 0 bases from J, the gap between germline ends came to 7 bases. CDR3 residues: CASSPALNTEAFF. CDR3 in DNA: TGTGCCAGCAGCCCTGCGTTGAACACTGAAGCTTTCTTT.

V and J are TRBV9 and TRBJ2-1; D not resolved. The germline gives CDR1 SGDLS, CDR2 YYNGEE. The CDR3 has 13 residues. Trimming cost V 0 bases and J 6 bases, with 7 bases left between them. CDR3 residues: CASSVGPANEQFF. The CDR3 DNA reads TGTGCCAGCAGCGTAGGTCCGGCCAATGAGCAGTTCTTC.

The chain joins TRBV7-2 to TRBJ2-5, with D perhaps matching TRBD2 (6 bases). V lost 7 bases to trimming and J lost 3 bases, with 12 bases between them. This CDR3 contains 13 residues. Germline values: CDR1 SGHTA, CDR2 FQGNSA. The CDR3, as DNA: TGTGCCAGCACCACATGGGGGGAAGAGACCCAGTACTTC. Translating gives CASTTWGEETQYF.

The V and J genes are TRBV18 and TRBJ2-3; no reliable D call. The germline V and J ends were trimmed by 4 bases and 4 bases, with 21 bases remaining between them. CDR3 length: 17 residues. The germline CDR1 and CDR2 sequences are KGHSH and LQKENI. Written as DNA, the CDR3 is TGTGCCAGCTCACGTGTCCTAACAGCTGGCCGGGCAGATACGCAGTATTTT. It is translated as CASSRVLTAGRADTQYF.

The V gene is TRBV5-6, the J gene TRBJ2-7; D remains unclear. V lost 0 bases, J lost 8 bases, and 9 bases lay in between. The CDR3 loop spans 12 amino acids. Germline CDR1 and CDR2: SGHDT and YYEEEE. CDR3 bases: TGTGCCAGCAGCTTGGGCAGCGAGCAGCAGTACTTC. Its protein is CASSLGSEQQYF.

This rearrangement joins TRBV5-1 to TRBJ2-3; the D is unclear. Trimming took 0 bases from V and 4 from J, leaving 12 bases between them. The CDR3 length is 15 residues. Germline V lookup: CDR1 SGHRS, CDR2 YFSETQ. The CDR3 protein is CASSLESLMADTQYF. The CDR3 nucleotides are TGCGCCAGCAGCTTGGAAAGCCTGATGGCAGATACGCAGTATTTT. Together with reference TRBV5-1 and TRBJ2-3, the CDR3 gives the full variable domain: KAGVTQTPRYLIKTRGQQVTLSCSPISGHRSVSWYQQTPGQGLQFLFEYFSETQRNKGNFPGRFSGRQFSNSRSEMNVSTLELGDSALYLCASSLESLMADTQYFGPGTRLTVL.

The chain combines TRBV20-1 with TRBJ2-7, with TRBD2 matching over 7 bases. Germline assignment: CDR1 DFQATT and CDR2 SNEGSKA (reference sequence). The CDR3 has 14 amino acids. Losses at the gene ends were 3 bases for V and 0 bases for J; bases not matched to a gene: 5. The CDR3 bases are TGCAGTGCTAGCCCCGGGGGGTCCTCCTACGAGCAGTACTTC. Translating it yields CSASPGGSSYEQYF.

The genes are TRBV28 and TRBJ1-2, with D possibly being TRBD1 (6 bases). The CDR3 is 16 residues long. CDR1 and CDR2 from the germline V gene are MDHEN and SYDVKM. The germline V and J ends were trimmed by 2 bases and 7 bases, with 20 bases remaining between them. The CDR3: CASSLPPGAGRSGYTF. In DNA form, the CDR3 reads TGTGCCAGCAGTTTACCCCCGGGGGCAGGGAGGAGTGGCTACACCTTC.

The chain is built from TRBV29-1 and TRBJ2-4, with D tentatively TRBD2 (6 bases). With 7 bases removed from V and 4 bases from J, the gap between germline ends came to 20 bases. Germline V gives CDR1 SQVTM, CDR2 ANQGSEA. This CDR3 spans 15 amino acids. CDR3 DNA sequence: TGCAGCGCCGGAGGAGGGGATTCGGCGAAAAACATTCAGTACTTC. This translates into CSAGGGDSAKNIQYF.